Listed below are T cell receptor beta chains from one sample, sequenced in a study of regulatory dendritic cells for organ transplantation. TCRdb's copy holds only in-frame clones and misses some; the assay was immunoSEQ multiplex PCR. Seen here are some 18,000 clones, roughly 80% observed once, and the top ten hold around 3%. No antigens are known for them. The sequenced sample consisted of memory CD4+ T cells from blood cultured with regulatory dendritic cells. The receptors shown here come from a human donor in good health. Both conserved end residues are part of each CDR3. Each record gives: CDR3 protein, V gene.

CDR3aa: CASSGWRAGNTEAFF
v_gene: TRBV11-2

CDR3aa: CASSKEATGGCSDTQYF
v_gene: TRBV21-1

CDR3aa: CASSVRGNQPQHF
v_gene: TRBV7-2

CDR3aa: CASSYSTGNQPQHF
v_gene: TRBV6-6

CDR3aa: CASIGRQSGAQQFF
v_gene: TRBV6-4

CDR3aa: CASAESWYGYTF
v_gene: TRBV12-5

CDR3aa: CASSSDWGQETQYF
v_gene: TRBV7-2

CDR3aa: CASSLQGDGYTTQYF
v_gene: TRBV5-5

CDR3aa: CAISGLAGGPYEQYF
v_gene: TRBV10-3

CDR3aa: CASSPPPGLGNIQYF
v_gene: TRBV4-2

CDR3aa: CASSAGADSYGYTF
v_gene: TRBV7-3

CDR3aa: CASSASSGRTDTQYF
v_gene: TRBV9

CDR3aa: CASSLSGQGGETQYF
v_gene: TRBV5-1

CDR3aa: CASTRQGPNTGELFF
v_gene: TRBV7-2

CDR3aa: CASSPDSNQPQHF
v_gene: TRBV28

CDR3aa: CASSEYGPFNTEAFF
v_gene: TRBV6-1

CDR3aa: CASSYTGSNTEAFF
v_gene: TRBV6-5

CDR3aa: CASSPTKTGFNEKLFF
v_gene: TRBV4-3

CDR3aa: CASGQVLYEQYF
v_gene: TRBV6-6

CDR3aa: CAWISDGERGDEQFF
v_gene: TRBV30

CDR3aa: CASSGFGFGTQETQYF
v_gene: TRBV19

CDR3aa: CASSLLFSGSTDTQYF
v_gene: TRBV27

CDR3aa: CASSLRTGSYNEQFF
v_gene: TRBV5-8

CDR3aa: CASSLGRPGHAYGYTF
v_gene: TRBV27

CDR3aa: CASSLAGRYQPQHF
v_gene: TRBV2

CDR3aa: CASSQNVQGARTEAFF
v_gene: TRBV4-3

CDR3aa: CASGGWDRSLGEQFF
v_gene: TRBV19

CDR3aa: CASSLEDGNSNQPQHF
v_gene: TRBV19

CDR3aa: CASSFVGNTIYF
v_gene: TRBV7-9

CDR3aa: CASSYSRHSGANVLTF
v_gene: TRBV6-5

CDR3aa: CASSSRVNTGELFF
v_gene: TRBV7-2

CDR3aa: CASSLGGVRNTEAFF
v_gene: TRBV7-6

CDR3aa: CSVEGGSSDTQYF
v_gene: TRBV29-1

CDR3aa: CASSNRQGRLNSPLHF
v_gene: TRBV5-4

CDR3aa: CASSPRTSGGAVDTQYF
v_gene: TRBV4-2

CDR3aa: CASSPGQGVDTQYF
v_gene: TRBV18

CDR3aa: CASRKTETYEQYF
v_gene: TRBV6-5

CDR3aa: CASRASGTPSSLFF
v_gene: TRBV2

CDR3aa: CASSLTRLAGELFF
v_gene: TRBV7-2

CDR3aa: CKDDYEQYF
v_gene: TRBV6-4

CDR3aa: CASSLTGTAPDTQYF
v_gene: TRBV7-3

CDR3aa: CASSATRSSYNEQFF
v_gene: TRBV11-2

CDR3aa: CASRYPGQGNQPQHF
v_gene: TRBV28

CDR3aa: CASSEYSGQETQYF
v_gene: TRBV25-1

CDR3aa: CASSIVGGQGGQFF
v_gene: TRBV19

CDR3aa: CASSPLPGYPGELFF
v_gene: TRBV4-3

CDR3aa: CASSGGLAGGTPSTDTQYF
v_gene: TRBV19

CDR3aa: CASSPPRGETPEQYF
v_gene: TRBV18

CDR3aa: CASSLGDGGRFRETQYF
v_gene: TRBV5-8

CDR3aa: CAWTRGTAFEAFF
v_gene: TRBV30

CDR3aa: CASSSISGQFNEQFF
v_gene: TRBV5-1

CDR3aa: CASSQDMGQPQHF
v_gene: TRBV4-3